Below, 26 T cell receptor beta chains from the same sample are listed, as sequenced in a study of long-term antiretroviral therapy in people with HIV. Researchers report immunoSEQ v3.0 was run at survey level. The data were produced by immunoSEQ multiplex PCR, yet TCRdb's version contains in-frame clones alone and is incomplete. The sample has more than 20,000 clones, about nine tenths seen once. This material consisted of unsorted PBMCs, taken 1.8 years before starting antiretroviral therapy. The receptors were sampled from a woman in her 30s with HIV.

This clone has a handful of counts. The chain carries TRBV11-2 and TRBJ2-7, with D perhaps given as TRBD1 or TRBD2 (6 bases each). This CDR3 has 13 residues. CDR1 and CDR2 from the germline V gene are SGHAT and FQNNGV. Trimming pared 10 bases from V and 7 bases from J, leaving 20 bases between. The CDR3 here is CAIRRDNSREQYF. DNA of the CDR3: TGTGCCATCAGGAGGGACAACTCTAGGGAGCAGTACTTC.

The chain employs TRBV2 and TRBJ2-7; 7 bases are shared with TRBD1. CDR3 size: 13 residues. Germline V gives CDR1 SNHLY, CDR2 FYNNEI. Trimming cost V 7 bases and J 5 bases; bases outside gene matches: 8. CDR3 nucleotide sequence: TGTGCCAGCACCAATGACAGGGTCCACGAGCAGTACTTC. Its translation is CASTNDRVHEQYF. Full variable domain (rest looked up from reference TRBV2 and TRBJ2-7): EPEVTQTPSHQVTQMGQEVILRCVPISNHLYFYWYRQILGQKVEFLVSFYNNEISEKSEIFDDQFSVERPDGSNFTLKIRSTKLEDSAMYFCASTNDRVHEQYFGPGTRLTVT.

V and J are TRBV10-3 and TRBJ2-2; 16 bases map to TRBD2. Germline V gene data show CDR1 as ENHRY and CDR2 as SYGVKD. This CDR3 has 17 residues. V was clipped by 6 bases and J by 2 bases; unmatched bases: 3. The CDR3 is CAIRGLAGGINTGELFF. CDR3 coding DNA: TGTGCCATCAGGGGACTAGCGGGGGGGATCAACACCGGGGAGCTGTTTTTT.

This chain uses TRBV21-1 with TRBJ1-5. TRBV21-1 is described as a pseudogene. The CDR3 extends over 12 amino acids. CDR3 nucleotides: TGTGCCAGCAGCAAAGAGACTCAGCCCCAGCATTTT. It translates to CASSKETQPQHF.

J is TRBJ2-7 and V is TRBV7-6; 7 bases agree with TRBD2. Germline lookup yields CDR1 SGHVS and CDR2 FNYEAQ. The CDR3 totals 16 residues. The trim removed 0 bases at V and 3 bases at J, leaving 8 bases unmatched. Here the CDR3 reads CASSLAGGAGYYEQYF. CDR3 sequence (DNA): TGTGCCAGCAGCTTAGCGGGAGGGGCAGGGTACTACGAGCAGTACTTC.

This chain connects TRBV6-5 to TRBJ1-1; D might be TRBD1 (5 bases). This CDR3 spans 13 amino acids. Trimming pared 6 bases from V and 4 bases from J, leaving 12 bases between. The germline V gene encodes CDR1 MNHEY and CDR2 SVGAGI. The CDR3 nucleotides are TGTGCCAGCAGACTAGGTAGGGGCACTGAAGCTTTCTTT. This sequence encodes CASRLGRGTEAFF.

This clone showed up just a few times. The CDR3 is CASSTGTVEKTQYF. CDR3 nucleotides: TGCGCCAGCAGCACCGGGACAGTTGAGAAGACCCAGTACTTC. J is TRBJ2-5 and V is TRBV5-1; 7 bases match TRBD1. The junction had 9 bases not matched to a gene; V was cut back by 4 bases and J by 6 bases. Per the germline V gene, CDR1 is SGHRS and CDR2 is YFSETQ. This CDR3 has 14 amino acids.

The chain has TRBV9 and TRBJ1-3; D is perhaps TRBD1 (5 bases). The length of the CDR3 is 15 residues. The V gene's germline CDR1 is SGDLS and CDR2 YYNGEE. Trimming removed 0 bases at V and 4 bases at J, with 11 bases between. CDR3 DNA: TGTGCCAGCAGCGTAGGCCCGGACACGGGAAACACCATATATTTT. It is translated as CASSVGPDTGNTIYF.

This clone came up once. The chain uses TRBV11-1 and TRBJ1-2, with TRBD1 matching 10 bases. This CDR3 is built from 14 residues. Trimming took 5 bases from V and 4 from J; bases not matched to a gene: 4. In germline, CDR1 is SGHAT, CDR2 FQDESV (reference sequence). The CDR3 region is CASSETGGGYGYTF. For the CDR3, the DNA is TGTGCCAGCAGCGAGACAGGGGGCGGCTATGGCTACACCTTC.

This clone was counted between two and nine times. This chain connects TRBV10-2 to TRBJ2-3, with TRBD2 matching 13 bases. The trim removed 7 bases at V and 8 bases at J, leaving 6 bases unmatched. This CDR3 is 14 amino acids long. Looked up from germline, CDR1 is WSHSY and CDR2 is SAAADI. CDR3 DNA: TGCGCCAGCATGAAGACTAGCGGGGGGCTTACGCAGTATTTT. This translates into CASMKTSGGLTQYF.

The genes are TRBV6-1 and TRBJ2-7; D unclear. With 6 bases removed from V and 3 bases from J, the gap between germline ends came to 15 bases. Germline V CDR1 and CDR2: MNHNS, SASEGT. This CDR3 comprises 14 residues. The CDR3 DNA sequence: TGTGCCAGCAGGATGGGAATTCGGAACTACGAGCAGTACTTC. Amino acid sequence: CASRMGIRNYEQYF.

The V call is TRBV30, the J call TRBJ1-1, with 7 bases aligning to TRBD1. The germline CDR1 and CDR2 sequences are GTSNPN and SVGIG (reference sequence). CDR3 length: 14 residues. The ends lost 2 bases at V and 6 bases at J; junction bases unmatched: 9. The CDR3 sequence is CAWSRRGRDAEAFF. CDR3 in DNA: TGTGCCTGGAGTCGGAGGGGGCGCGACGCTGAAGCTTTCTTT.

Concerning this clone: This specimen includes other DNA sequences encoding the same CDR3. The chain joins TRBV5-6 to TRBJ1-2; unclear D gene. The CDR3 runs to 15 residues. Per the germline V gene, CDR1 is SGHDT and CDR2 is YYEEEE. V shed 4 bases and J shed 0 bases, with 13 bases lying between them. The CDR3 DNA is TGTGCCAGCAGCCTGGAATTCAGTGCTAACTATGGCTACACCTTC. Its protein product is CASSLEFSANYGYTF. The variable domain in full, completed from reference TRBV5-6 and TRBJ1-2, reads DAGVTQSPTHLIKTRGQQVTLRCSPKSGHDTVSWYQQALGQGPQFIFQYYEEEERQRGNFPDRFSGHQFPNYSSELNVNALLLGDSALYLCASSLEFSANYGYTFGSGTRLTVV.

The V and J genes are TRBV4-1 and TRBJ2-6; D gene ambiguous. Trimming removed 4 bases at V and 2 bases at J, with 15 bases between. The CDR3 totals 17 residues. CDR1 is MGHRA, CDR2 YSYEKL, per germline. CDR3 loop: CASSLGVESAGANVLTF. The CDR3 DNA sequence: TGCGCCAGCAGCCTTGGTGTGGAATCTGCTGGGGCCAACGTCCTGACTTTC.

The DNA of the CDR3 is TGTGCCAGCAGCTTATTGGGGGGGGCAGGAGAGACCCAGTACTTC. Translating it yields CASSLLGGAGETQYF. The chain links TRBV7-7 to TRBJ2-5, with D perhaps matching TRBD2 (7 bases). The CDR3 sequence is 15 residues long. CDR1 is SSHAT and CDR2 is FNYEAQ in the germline V gene (reference sequence). V lost 2 bases to trimming and J lost 4 bases, with 14 bases between them.

This sequence joins TRBV20-1 and TRBJ2-1; a possible D gene is TRBD1 (6 bases). The V and J ends lost 6 bases and 12 bases respectively, with 15 bases between them. The CDR3 runs 11 residues. Germline values: CDR1 DFQATT, CDR2 SNEGSKA (reference sequence). The CDR3 here is CSAAPTGRQFF. The CDR3, as DNA: TGCAGTGCGGCCCCCACAGGGAGGCAGTTCTTC.

The gene calls are TRBV7-9 and TRBJ1-6; D call uncertain. CDR1 is SEHNR and CDR2 is FQNEAQ in the germline V gene (reference sequence). V lost 3 bases, J lost 4 bases, and 16 bases lay in between. This CDR3 is 17 amino acids long. The CDR3, as DNA: TGTGCCAGCAGCTTGCCTTCTCTCCCGACATATAATTCACCCCTCCACTTT. It encodes CASSLPSLPTYNSPLHF.

The chain joins TRBV19 to TRBJ2-1, with TRBD2 matching over 13 bases. The CDR3 extends over 16 amino acids. Germline CDR1 LNHDA, CDR2 SQIVND (reference sequence). The J segment lost 7 bases and the V segment lost 2 bases, leaving 5 bases of the junction unmatched. For the CDR3, the DNA is TGTGCCAGTAGTATACGTCAACTAGCGGGGGGGAATGAGCAGTTCTTC. It is translated as CASSIRQLAGGNEQFF.

This rearrangement joins TRBV27 to TRBJ1-1; a possible D gene is TRBD1 (5 bases). CDR3 length equals 16 residues. In germline, CDR1 is MNHEY, CDR2 SMNVEV (reference sequence). V was shortened by 5 bases and J by 0 bases, with 16 bases between the two germline ends. The CDR3 loop reads CASSPKGPSLNTEAFF. The CDR3 coding sequence is TGTGCCAGCAGTCCCAAGGGACCGTCCCTGAACACTGAAGCTTTCTTT.

This sequence joins TRBV6-5 and TRBJ2-7, with no clear D. This CDR3 has 14 residues. Germline-derived CDR1 and CDR2 are MNHEY and SVGAGI. The V end was cut by 2 bases, the J end by 4 bases, with 12 bases between. CDR3 amino acids: CASSYREWAYEQYF. In DNA, the CDR3 is TGTGCCAGCAGTTACAGGGAATGGGCTTACGAGCAGTACTTC.

The rearrangement links TRBV4-1 to TRBJ1-1; D not resolved. Germline loops: CDR1 MGHRA, CDR2 YSYEKL. The length of the CDR3 is 12 residues. V lost 1 base, J lost 11 bases, and 11 bases lay in between. Written as DNA, the CDR3 is TGCGCCAGCAGCCAAGGGGCAGGCGAGGCTTTCTTT. As protein: CASSQGAGEAFF.

CDR3 residues: CASSQGGAPNKNTEAFF. CDR3 in DNA: TGCGCCAGCAGCCAAGGTGGGGCCCCAAACAAGAACACTGAAGCTTTCTTT. The chain links TRBV4-1 to TRBJ1-1; D is perhaps TRBD1 (5 bases). The CDR3 spans 17 residues. The V and J ends lost 1 base and 1 base respectively, with 16 bases between them. The germline V gene has CDR1 MGHRA and CDR2 YSYEKL.

This clone appeared a single time. V and J are TRBV6-5 and TRBJ1-2; the match to TRBD1 covers 7 bases. CDR3 size: 15 residues. Germline CDR1 MNHEY, CDR2 SVGAGI. V lost 7 bases and J lost 4; bases outside the gene matches: 12. The CDR3 here is CASTVGGRGSYGYTF. The CDR3 DNA reads TGTGCCAGCACCGTAGGTGGCAGGGGGTCCTATGGCTACACCTTC.

This clone was seen a few times. The chain carries TRBV7-9 and TRBJ1-4, with 8 bases matching TRBD1. The CDR3 loop spans 15 amino acids. Germline CDR1 is SEHNR and CDR2 is FQNEAQ (reference sequence). Trimming cost V 4 bases and J 7 bases; bases outside gene matches: 8. The CDR3 sequence: CASSSSGGRSEKLFF. For the CDR3, the DNA is TGTGCCAGCAGCTCCTCAGGGGGCCGGTCTGAAAAACTGTTTTTT.

This rearrangement joins TRBV27 to TRBJ2-3; D is possibly TRBD1 (6 bases). Germline CDR1 reads MNHEY; CDR2 reads SMNVEV (reference sequence). CDR3 length: 12 residues. Trimming stripped 6 bases from V and 6 bases from J, with 10 bases between. The CDR3 bases are TGTGCCAGCAGCTCACAGGGTGATACGCAGTATTTT. Translated, it gives CASSSQGDTQYF.

The rearrangement links TRBV5-1 to TRBJ1-4; D might be TRBD1 (6 bases). The CDR3 length is 17 residues. V lost 0 bases and J lost 4, with 16 bases in between. CDR1 and CDR2 from the germline V gene are SGHRS and YFSETQ. CDR3 loop: CASSLGPGGNDNEKLFF. The DNA for the CDR3 is TGCGCCAGCAGCTTGGGGCCGGGGGGCAACGATAATGAAAAACTGTTTTTT. The variable domain in full, completed from reference TRBV5-1 and TRBJ1-4, reads KAGVTQTPRYLIKTRGQQVTLSCSPISGHRSVSWYQQTPGQGLQFLFEYFSETQRNKGNFPGRFSGRQFSNSRSEMNVSTLELGDSALYLCASSLGPGGNDNEKLFFGSGTQLSVL.